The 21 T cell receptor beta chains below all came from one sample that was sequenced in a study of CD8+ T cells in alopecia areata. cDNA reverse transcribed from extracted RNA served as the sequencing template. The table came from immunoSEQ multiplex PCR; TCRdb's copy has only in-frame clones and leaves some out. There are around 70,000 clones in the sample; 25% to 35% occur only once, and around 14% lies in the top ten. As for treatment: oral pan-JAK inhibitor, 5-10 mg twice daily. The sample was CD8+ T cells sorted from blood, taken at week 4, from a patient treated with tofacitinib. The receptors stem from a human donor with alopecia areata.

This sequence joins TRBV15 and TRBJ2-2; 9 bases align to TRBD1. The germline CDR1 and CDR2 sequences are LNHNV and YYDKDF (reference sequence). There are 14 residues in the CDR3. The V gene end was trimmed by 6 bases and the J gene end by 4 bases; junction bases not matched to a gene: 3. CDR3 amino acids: CATRRTGVTGELFF. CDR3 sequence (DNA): TGTGCCACCAGAAGGACAGGGGTCACCGGGGAGCTGTTTTTT.

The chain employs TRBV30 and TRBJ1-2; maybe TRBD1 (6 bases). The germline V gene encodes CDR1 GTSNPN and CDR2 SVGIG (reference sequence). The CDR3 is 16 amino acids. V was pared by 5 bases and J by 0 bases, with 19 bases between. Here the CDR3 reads CAWVPFNRDPNYGYTF. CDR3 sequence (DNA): TGTGCCTGGGTCCCCTTCAACAGGGATCCTAACTATGGCTACACCTTC. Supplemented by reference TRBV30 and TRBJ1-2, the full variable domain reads SQTIHQWPATLVQPVGSPLSLECTVEGTSNPNLYWYRQAAGRGLQLLFYSVGIGQISSEVPQNLSASRPQDRQFILSSKKLLLSDSGFYLCAWVPFNRDPNYGYTFGSGTRLTVV.

CDR3 nucleotides: TGTGCCACCCGTCCGGCAGGGTTCTACGAGCAGTACTTC. The encoded protein is CATRPAGFYEQYF. The chain has TRBV15 and TRBJ2-7, with a tentative D call TRBD1 (5 bases). The CDR3 has 13 amino acids. Germline V gives CDR1 LNHNV, CDR2 YYDKDF (reference sequence). V lost 8 bases, J lost 3 bases, and 14 bases lay in between.

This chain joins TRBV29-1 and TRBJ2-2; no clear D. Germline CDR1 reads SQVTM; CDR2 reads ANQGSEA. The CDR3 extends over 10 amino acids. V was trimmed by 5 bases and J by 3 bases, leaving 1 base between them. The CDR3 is CSVHTGELFF. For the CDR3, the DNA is TGCAGCGTTCACACCGGGGAGCTGTTTTTT.

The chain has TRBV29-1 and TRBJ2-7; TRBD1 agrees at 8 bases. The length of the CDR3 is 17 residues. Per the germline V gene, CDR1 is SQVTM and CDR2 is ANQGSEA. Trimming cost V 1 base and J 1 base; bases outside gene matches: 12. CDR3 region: CSVEVSDRGFPSYEQYF. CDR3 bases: TGCAGCGTTGAAGTATCCGACAGGGGATTCCCTTCCTACGAGCAGTACTTC.

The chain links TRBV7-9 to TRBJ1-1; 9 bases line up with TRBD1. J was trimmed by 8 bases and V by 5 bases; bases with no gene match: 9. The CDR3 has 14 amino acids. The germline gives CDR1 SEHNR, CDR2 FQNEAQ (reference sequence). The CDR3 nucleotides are TGTGCCAGCAGCCTCCTGACAGGGGGTAGGGAAGCTTTCTTT. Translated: CASSLLTGGREAFF.

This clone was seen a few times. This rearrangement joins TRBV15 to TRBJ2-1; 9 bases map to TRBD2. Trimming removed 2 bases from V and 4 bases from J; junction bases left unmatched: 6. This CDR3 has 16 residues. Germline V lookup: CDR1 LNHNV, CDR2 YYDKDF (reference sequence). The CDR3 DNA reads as TGTGCCACCAGCAGAAGCCGACTAGCGGCGTACAATGAGCAGTTCTTC. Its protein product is CATSRSRLAAYNEQFF.

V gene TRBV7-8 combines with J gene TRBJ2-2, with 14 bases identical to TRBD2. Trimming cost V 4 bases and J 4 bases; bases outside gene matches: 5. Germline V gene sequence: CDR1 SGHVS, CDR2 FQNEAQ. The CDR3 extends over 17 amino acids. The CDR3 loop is CASSSTSGRAVTGELFF. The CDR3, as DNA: TGTGCCAGCAGCTCGACTAGCGGGAGGGCCGTCACCGGGGAGCTGTTTTTT.

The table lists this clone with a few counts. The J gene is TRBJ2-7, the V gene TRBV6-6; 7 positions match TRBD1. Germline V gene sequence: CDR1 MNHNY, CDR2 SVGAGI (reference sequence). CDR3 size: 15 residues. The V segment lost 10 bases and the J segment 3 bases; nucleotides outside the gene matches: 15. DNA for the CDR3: TGTGCCATCGGGACCACAGGGGAAAGTGGCTACGAGCAGTACTTC. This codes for CAIGTTGESGYEQYF.

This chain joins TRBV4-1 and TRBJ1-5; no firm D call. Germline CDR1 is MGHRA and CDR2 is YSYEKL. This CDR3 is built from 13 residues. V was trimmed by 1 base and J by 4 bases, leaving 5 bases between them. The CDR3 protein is CASSQALNQPQHF. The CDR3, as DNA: TGCGCCAGCAGCCAAGCCCTTAATCAGCCCCAGCATTTT.

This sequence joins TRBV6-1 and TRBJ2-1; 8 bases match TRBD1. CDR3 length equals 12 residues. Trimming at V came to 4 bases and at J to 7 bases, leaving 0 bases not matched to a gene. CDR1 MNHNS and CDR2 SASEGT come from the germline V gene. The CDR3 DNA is TGTGCCAGCAGTGGGACAGGGAATGAGCAGTTCTTC. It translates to CASSGTGNEQFF.

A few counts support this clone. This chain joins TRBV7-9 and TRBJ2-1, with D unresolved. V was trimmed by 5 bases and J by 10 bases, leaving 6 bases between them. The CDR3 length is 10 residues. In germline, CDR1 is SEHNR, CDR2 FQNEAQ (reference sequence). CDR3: CASSTAEQFF. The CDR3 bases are TGTGCCAGCAGCACCGCAGAGCAGTTCTTC.

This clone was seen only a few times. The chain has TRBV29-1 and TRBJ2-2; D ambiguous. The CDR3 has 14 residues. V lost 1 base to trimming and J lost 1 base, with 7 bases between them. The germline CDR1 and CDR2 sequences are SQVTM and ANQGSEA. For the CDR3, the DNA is TGCAGCGTTGAAGGGACGCAGAACACCGGGGAGCTGTTTTTT. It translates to CSVEGTQNTGELFF.

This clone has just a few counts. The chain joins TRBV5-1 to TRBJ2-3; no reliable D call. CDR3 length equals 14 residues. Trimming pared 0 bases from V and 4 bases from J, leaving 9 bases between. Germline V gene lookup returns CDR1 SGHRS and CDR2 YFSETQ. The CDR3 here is CASSLEGRADTQYF. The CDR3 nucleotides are TGCGCCAGCAGCTTGGAAGGACGAGCAGATACGCAGTATTTT.

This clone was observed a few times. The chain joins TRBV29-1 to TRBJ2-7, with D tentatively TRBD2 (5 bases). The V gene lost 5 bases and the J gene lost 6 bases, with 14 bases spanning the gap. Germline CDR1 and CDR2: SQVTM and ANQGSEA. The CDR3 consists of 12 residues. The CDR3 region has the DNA TGCAGCGTTCTGGACTCCCAGGCCGAGCAGTACTTC. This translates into CSVLDSQAEQYF.

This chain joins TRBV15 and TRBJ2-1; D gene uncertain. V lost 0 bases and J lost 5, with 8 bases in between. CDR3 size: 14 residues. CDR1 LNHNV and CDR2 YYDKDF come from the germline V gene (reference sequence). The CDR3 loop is CATSREWNDNEQFF. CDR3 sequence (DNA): TGTGCCACCAGCAGAGAATGGAACGACAATGAGCAGTTCTTC.

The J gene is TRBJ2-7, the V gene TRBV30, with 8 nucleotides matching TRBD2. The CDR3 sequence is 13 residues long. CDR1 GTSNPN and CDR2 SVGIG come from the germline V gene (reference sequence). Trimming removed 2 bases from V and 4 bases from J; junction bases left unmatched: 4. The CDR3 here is CAWSLSGGYEQYF. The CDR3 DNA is TGTGCCTGGAGTCTCAGCGGGGGATACGAGCAGTACTTC.

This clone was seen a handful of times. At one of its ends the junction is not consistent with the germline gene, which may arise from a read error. The CDR3 loop reads CASSAGTLAAFF. Here the CDR3 DNA reads TGTGCCAGCAGTGCCGGGACCCTGGCCGCTTTCTTT. The V gene is TRBV5-1, the J gene TRBJ1-1; maybe TRBD1 (5 bases). CDR1 is SGHRS, CDR2 YFSETQ, per germline. CDR3 size: 12 residues.

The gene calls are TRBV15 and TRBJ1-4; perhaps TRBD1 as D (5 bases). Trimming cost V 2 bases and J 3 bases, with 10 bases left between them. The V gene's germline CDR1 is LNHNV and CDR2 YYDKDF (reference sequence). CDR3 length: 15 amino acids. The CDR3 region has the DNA TGTGCCACCAGCAGATACAGGTCCTCTAATGAAAAACTGTTTTTT. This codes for CATSRYRSSNEKLFF.

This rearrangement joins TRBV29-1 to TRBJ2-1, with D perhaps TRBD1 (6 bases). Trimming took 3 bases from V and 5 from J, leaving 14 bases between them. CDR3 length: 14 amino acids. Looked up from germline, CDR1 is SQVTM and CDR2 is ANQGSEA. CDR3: CSVDGQRVHNEQFF. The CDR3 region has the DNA TGCAGCGTTGACGGACAGCGCGTCCACAATGAGCAGTTCTTC.

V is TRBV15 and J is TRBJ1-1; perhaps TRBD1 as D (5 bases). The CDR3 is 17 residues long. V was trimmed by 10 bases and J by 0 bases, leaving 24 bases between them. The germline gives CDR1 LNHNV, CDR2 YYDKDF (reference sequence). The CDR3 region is CAIARGTAPSMNTEAFF. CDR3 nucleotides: TGTGCCATTGCAAGGGGTACAGCACCGAGTATGAACACTGAAGCTTTCTTT.